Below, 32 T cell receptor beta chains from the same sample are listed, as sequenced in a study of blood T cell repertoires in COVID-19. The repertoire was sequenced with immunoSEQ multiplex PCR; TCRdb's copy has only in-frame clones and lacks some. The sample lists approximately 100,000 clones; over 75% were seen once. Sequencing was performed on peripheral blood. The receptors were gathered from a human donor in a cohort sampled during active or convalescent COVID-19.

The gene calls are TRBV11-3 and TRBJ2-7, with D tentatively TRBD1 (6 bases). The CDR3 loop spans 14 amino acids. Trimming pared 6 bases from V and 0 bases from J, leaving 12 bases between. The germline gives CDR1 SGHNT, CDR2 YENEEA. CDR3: CASRSPGVSYEQYF. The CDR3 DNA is TGTGCCAGCAGATCACCAGGGGTCTCCTACGAGCAGTACTTC.

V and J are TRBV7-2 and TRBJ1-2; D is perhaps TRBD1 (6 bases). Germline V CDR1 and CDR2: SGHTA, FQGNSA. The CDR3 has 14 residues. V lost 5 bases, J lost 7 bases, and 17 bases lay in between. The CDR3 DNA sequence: TGTGCCAGCAGCCCCTCCAGGGACACTTTTGGCTACACCTTC. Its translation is CASSPSRDTFGYTF.

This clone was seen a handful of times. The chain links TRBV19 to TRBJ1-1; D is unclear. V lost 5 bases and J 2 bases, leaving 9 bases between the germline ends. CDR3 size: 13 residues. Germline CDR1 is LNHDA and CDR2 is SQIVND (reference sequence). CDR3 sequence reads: CASSGRFNTEAFF. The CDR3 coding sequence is TGTGCCAGTAGTGGGAGGTTTAACACTGAAGCTTTCTTT.

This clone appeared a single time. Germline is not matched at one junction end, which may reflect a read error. CDR3 amino acids: CASSIMGQVSDEQYF. CDR3 DNA sequence: TGTGCCAGTAGTATTATGGGACAGGTCTCCGACGAGCAGTACTTC. The chain joins TRBV19 to TRBJ2-7; TRBD1 matches 8 bases. The germline gives CDR1 LNHDA, CDR2 SQIVND (reference sequence). CDR3 length: 15 residues.

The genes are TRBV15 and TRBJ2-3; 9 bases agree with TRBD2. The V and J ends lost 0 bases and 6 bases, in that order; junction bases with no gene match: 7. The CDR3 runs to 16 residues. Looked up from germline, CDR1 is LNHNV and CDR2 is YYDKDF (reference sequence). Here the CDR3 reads CATSREAGGEWDTQYF. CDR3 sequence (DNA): TGTGCCACCAGCAGAGAGGCGGGGGGGGAATGGGATACGCAGTATTTT.

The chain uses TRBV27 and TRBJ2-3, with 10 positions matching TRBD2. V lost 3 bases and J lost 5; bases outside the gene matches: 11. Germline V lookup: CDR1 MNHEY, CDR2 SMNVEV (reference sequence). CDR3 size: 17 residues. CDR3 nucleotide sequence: TGTGCCAGCAGTTTTTCCAGCGGGGGGGCGGGGCAAGATACGCAGTATTTT. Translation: CASSFSSGGAGQDTQYF.

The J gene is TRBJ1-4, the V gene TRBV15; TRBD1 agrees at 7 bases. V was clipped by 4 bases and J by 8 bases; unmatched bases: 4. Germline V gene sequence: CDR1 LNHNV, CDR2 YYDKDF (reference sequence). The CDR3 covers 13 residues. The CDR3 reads CATSTGTVEKLFF. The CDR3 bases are TGTGCCACCAGCACCGGGACAGTCGAAAAACTGTTTTTT.

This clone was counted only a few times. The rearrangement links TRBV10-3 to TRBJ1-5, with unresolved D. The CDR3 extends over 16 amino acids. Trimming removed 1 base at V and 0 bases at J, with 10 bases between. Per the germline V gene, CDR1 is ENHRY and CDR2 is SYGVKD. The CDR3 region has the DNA TGTGCCATCAGTGAGTACCCCGGGGATAGCAATCAGCCCCAGCATTTT. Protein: CAISEYPGDSNQPQHF.

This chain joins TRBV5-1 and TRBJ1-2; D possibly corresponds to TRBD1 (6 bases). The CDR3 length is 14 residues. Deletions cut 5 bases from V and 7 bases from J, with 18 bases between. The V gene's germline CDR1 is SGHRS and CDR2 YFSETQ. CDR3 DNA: TGCGCCAGCAGGACGGACAGTATGAGTCTTGGCTACACCTTC. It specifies CASRTDSMSLGYTF.

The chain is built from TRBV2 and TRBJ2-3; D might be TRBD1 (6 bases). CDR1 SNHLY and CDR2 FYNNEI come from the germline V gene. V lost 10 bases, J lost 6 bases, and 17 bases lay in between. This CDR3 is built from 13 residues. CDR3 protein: CATWVQGWDTQYF. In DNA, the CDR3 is TGTGCCACTTGGGTACAGGGATGGGATACGCAGTATTTT.

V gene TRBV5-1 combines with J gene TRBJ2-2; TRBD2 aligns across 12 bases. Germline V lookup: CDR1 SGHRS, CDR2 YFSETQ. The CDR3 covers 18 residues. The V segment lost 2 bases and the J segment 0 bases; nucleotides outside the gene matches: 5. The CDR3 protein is CASSFPTSGGANTGELFF. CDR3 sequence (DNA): TGCGCCAGCAGCTTCCCGACTAGCGGGGGTGCGAACACCGGGGAGCTGTTTTTT.

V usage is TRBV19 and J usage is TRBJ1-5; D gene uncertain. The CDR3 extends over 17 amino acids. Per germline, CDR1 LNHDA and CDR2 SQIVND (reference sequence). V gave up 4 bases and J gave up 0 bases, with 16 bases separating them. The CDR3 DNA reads TGTGCCAGTAGTACCCAGTTGCCTAGATATAGCAATCAGCCCCAGCATTTT. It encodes CASSTQLPRYSNQPQHF.

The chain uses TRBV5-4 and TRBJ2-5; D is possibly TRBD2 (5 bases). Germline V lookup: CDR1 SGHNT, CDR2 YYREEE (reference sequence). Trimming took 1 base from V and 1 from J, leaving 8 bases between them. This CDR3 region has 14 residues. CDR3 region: CASSLRGFQETQYF. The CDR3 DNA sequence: TGTGCCAGCAGCTTGAGAGGGTTCCAAGAGACCCAGTACTTC.

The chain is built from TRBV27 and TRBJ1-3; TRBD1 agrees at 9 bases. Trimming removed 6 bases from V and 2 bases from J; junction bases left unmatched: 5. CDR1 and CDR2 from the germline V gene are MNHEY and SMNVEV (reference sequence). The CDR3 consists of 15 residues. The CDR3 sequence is CASSYTGGPGNTIYF. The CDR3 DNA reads TGTGCCAGCAGCTACACAGGGGGCCCTGGAAACACCATATATTTT.

The CDR3 DNA sequence: TGTGCCAGCAGCTTAGGCCCCGATGCGGGGGACCAAGAGACCCAGTACTTC. Residues: CASSLGPDAGDQETQYF. This chain links TRBV7-3 with TRBJ2-5, with 7 bases aligning to TRBD2. Germline values: CDR1 SGHTA, CDR2 FQGTGA. The V and J ends lost 2 bases and 0 bases, in that order; junction bases with no gene match: 9. The CDR3 loop spans 17 amino acids. The full variable domain, in which reference TRBV7-3 and TRBJ2-5 provide the parts outside the CDR3, is GAGVSQTPSNKVTEKGKYVELRCDPISGHTALYWYRQSLGQGPEFLIYFQGTGAADDSGLPNDRFFAVRPEGSVSTLKIQRTERGDSAVYLCASSLGPDAGDQETQYFGPGTRLLVL.

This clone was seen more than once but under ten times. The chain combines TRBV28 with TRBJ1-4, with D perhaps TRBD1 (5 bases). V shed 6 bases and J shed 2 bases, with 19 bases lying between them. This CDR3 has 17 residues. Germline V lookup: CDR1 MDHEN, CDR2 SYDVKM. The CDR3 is CASRPWGSLGTNEKLFF. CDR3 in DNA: TGTGCCAGCAGGCCGTGGGGCAGCTTGGGGACTAATGAAAAACTGTTTTTT.

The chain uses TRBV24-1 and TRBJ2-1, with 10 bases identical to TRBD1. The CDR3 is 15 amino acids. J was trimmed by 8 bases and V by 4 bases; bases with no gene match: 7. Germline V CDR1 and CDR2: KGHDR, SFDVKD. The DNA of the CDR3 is TGTGCCACCAGTGACCTTGGACAGGGGGAGGATGAGCAGTTCTTC. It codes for CATSDLGQGEDEQFF.

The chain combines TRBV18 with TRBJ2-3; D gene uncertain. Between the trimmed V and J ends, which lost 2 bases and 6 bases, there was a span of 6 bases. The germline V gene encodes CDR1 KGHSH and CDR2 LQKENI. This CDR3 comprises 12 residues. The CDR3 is CASSPAKDTQYF. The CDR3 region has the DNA TGTGCCAGCTCACCAGCTAAGGATACGCAGTATTTT.

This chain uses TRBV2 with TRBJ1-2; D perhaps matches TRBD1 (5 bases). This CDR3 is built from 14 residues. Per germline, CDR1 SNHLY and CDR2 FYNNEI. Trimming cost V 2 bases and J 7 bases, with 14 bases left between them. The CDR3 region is CASSEFRQFSGYTF. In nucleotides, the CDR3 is TGTGCCAGCAGTGAATTTCGACAGTTTTCTGGCTACACCTTC.

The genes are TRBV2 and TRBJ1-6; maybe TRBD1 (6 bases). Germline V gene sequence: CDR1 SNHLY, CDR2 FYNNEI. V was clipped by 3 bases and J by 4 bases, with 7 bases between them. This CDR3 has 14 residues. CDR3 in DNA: TGTGCCAGCAGTGAGGACAGATATAATTCACCCCTCCACTTT. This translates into CASSEDRYNSPLHF.

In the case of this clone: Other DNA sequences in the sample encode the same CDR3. The CDR3 DNA reads as TGTGCCAGTAGTCCGGGGACAGGGCGCACAGATACGCAGTATTTT. This codes for CASSPGTGRTDTQYF. V is TRBV19 and J is TRBJ2-3, with 9 bases aligning to TRBD1. The germline gives CDR1 LNHDA, CDR2 SQIVND (reference sequence). J gave up 1 base and V 5 bases, and 4 bases lay outside the gene matches. The CDR3 spans 15 residues.

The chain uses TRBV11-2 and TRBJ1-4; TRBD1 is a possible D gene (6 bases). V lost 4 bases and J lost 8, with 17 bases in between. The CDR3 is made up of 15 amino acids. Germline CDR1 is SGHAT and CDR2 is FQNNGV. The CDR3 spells CASSSQTGRGEKLFF. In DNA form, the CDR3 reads TGTGCCAGCAGCTCACAGACAGGACGAGGAGAAAAACTGTTTTTT.

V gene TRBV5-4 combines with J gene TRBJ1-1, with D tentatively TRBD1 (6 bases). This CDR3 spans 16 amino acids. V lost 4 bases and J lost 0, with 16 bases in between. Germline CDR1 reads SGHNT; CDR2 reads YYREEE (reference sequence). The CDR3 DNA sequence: TGTGCCAGCAGCGGAACAGGGTCGCGTTTGAACACTGAAGCTTTCTTT. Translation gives CASSGTGSRLNTEAFF.

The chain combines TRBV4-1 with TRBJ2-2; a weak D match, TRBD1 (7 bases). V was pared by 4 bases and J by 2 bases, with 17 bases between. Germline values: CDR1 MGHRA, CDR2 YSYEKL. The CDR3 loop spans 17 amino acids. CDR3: CASSPRDSGLNTGELFF. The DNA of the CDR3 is TGCGCCAGCAGCCCCCGGGACAGCGGGCTAAACACCGGGGAGCTGTTTTTT.

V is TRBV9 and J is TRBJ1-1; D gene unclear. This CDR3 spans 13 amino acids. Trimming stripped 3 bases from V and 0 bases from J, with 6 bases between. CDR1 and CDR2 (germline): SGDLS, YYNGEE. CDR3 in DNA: TGTGCCAGCAGCGACAACATGAACACTGAAGCTTTCTTT. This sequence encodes CASSDNMNTEAFF.

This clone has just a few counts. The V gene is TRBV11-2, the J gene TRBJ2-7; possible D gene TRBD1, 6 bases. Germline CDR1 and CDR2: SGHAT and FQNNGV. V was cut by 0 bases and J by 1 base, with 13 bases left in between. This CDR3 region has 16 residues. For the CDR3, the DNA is TGTGCCAGCAGCTTAGAGGGCCAAGGGGGATCCTACGAGCAGTACTTC. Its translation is CASSLEGQGGSYEQYF.

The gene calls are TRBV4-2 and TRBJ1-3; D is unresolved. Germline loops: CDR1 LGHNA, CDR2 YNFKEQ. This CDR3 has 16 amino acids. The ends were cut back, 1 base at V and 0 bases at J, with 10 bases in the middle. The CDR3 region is CASSQGRLLSGNTIYF. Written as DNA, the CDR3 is TGTGCCAGCAGCCAAGGGCGGCTCCTCTCTGGAAACACCATATATTTT.

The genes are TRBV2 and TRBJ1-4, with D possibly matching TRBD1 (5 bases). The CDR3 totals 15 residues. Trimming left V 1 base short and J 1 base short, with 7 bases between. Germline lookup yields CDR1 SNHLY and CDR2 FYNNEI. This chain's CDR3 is CASSEGGGTNEKLFF. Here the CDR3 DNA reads TGTGCCAGCAGTGAAGGGGGGGGAACTAATGAAAAACTGTTTTTT. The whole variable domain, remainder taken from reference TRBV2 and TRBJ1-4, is EPEVTQTPSHQVTQMGQEVILRCVPISNHLYFYWYRQILGQKVEFLVSFYNNEISEKSEIFDDQFSVERPDGSNFTLKIRSTKLEDSAMYFCASSEGGGTNEKLFFGSGTQLSVL.

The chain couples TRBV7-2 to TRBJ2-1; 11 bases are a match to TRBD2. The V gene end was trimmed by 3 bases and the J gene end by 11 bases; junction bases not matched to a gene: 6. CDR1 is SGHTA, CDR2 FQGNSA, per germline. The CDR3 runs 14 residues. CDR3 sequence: CASSFSGGAPQQFF. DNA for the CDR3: TGTGCCAGCAGCTTTAGCGGGGGGGCCCCCCAGCAGTTCTTC.

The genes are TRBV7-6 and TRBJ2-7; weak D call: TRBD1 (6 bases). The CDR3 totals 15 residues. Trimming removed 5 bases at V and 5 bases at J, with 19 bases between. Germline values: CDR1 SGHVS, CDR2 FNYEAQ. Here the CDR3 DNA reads TGTGCCAGCAGCCGAGATTACAGGGCTGGCAACGAGCAGTACTTC. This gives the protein CASSRDYRAGNEQYF.

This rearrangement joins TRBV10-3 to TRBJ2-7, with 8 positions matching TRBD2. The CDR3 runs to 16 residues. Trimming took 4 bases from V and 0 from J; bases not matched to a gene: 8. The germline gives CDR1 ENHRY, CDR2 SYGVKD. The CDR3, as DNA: TGTGCCATCAGTGGCCCGGGAGGGGGAGGCTCCTACGAGCAGTACTTC. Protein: CAISGPGGGGSYEQYF.

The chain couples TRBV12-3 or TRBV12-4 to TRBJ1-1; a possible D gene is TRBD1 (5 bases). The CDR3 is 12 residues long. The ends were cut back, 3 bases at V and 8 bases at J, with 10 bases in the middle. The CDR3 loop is CASSLGQIEAFF. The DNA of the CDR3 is TGTGCCAGCAGTTTGGGGCAAATCGAAGCTTTCTTT.